This T cell receptor beta chain derives from a study of T cell responses to AZD1222 COVID-19 vaccine. Findings and caveats of the study: There were repertoire samples only from the period after the peak T cell response. Dominant CD4 TCR responses targeted spike regions 160-218 and 743-854. Clonal diversity was possibly underestimated, and the donors were mostly white British, with more females. Spike-specific TCR breadth and depth were elevated following two AZD1222 doses.

Germline V gives CDR1 GTSNPN, CDR2 SVGIG (reference sequence). Deletions cut 5 bases from V and 6 bases from J, with 22 bases between. This CDR3 contains 15 residues. Assay used: immunoSEQ multiplex PCR; TCRdb lists only in-frame clones, some missing. The sample carries fewer than 200,000 clones, 80% to 95% recorded once. Comments on this clone: Its antigen is not identified.

The chain uses TRBV30 and TRBJ1-1; tentative D call: TRBD1 (6 bases). The sequenced sample was peripheral blood, obtained on day 0 of AZD1222 vaccination. This sequence originates from an adult in good health. In DNA form, the CDR3 reads TGTGCCTGGTCCATGAACACAGGGCTATTCGCTGAAGCTTTCTTT. Its translation is CAWSMNTGLFAEAFF.